This record looks at one T cell receptor (beta chain) sequence and its context. Combining a sample-barcoded 5' primer with a J-beta primer mix, a second PCR ran for about 6 to 11 cycles. A template-switch adaptor containing 12 random nucleotides labeled each cDNA molecule. TCRdb recomputed calls from the 5' RACE reads with MiXCR, one row per CDR3 protein. The sample includes 1.5 million to 1.9 million distinct CDR3 sequences, around 40% of them seen just once. The sample providers were healthy Caucasian people from Russia, aged roughly 6 to 95. The data are from a study of blood T cells in healthy people across ages. Germline CDR1 and CDR2: MNHEY and SMNVEV (reference sequence). The CDR3 is 14 amino acids. V lost 5 bases and J 4 bases, leaving 14 bases between the germline ends.

This clonotype originated in a woman in her late teens or twenties in good health. This chain uses TRBV27 with TRBJ1-1, with D unresolved. Input material: blood. CDR3 in DNA: TGTGCCAGCAGTGTAAACCCGGGAAGCACTGAAGCTTTCTTT. It yields the protein CASSVNPGSTEAFF.